This TCR beta chain stems from a study of blood T cell repertoires in COVID-19. The overall study: Italy, Spain and the United States were the sources of the convalescent and acute COVID-19 samples. In each case, the material was cDNA or gDNA derived from T cells, B-cell-depleted T cells, or PBMCs.

Original analysis: How many nucleated cells were present was estimated from reference gene primer amplification. Generated by immunoSEQ multiplex PCR, the TCRdb table keeps only in-frame clones and is missing some. That table gives V, J and clone size, and the DNA gave D and trimming. The sample yields approximately 100,000 clones, 70% to 90% seen once. The clonotype originates from a human donor in a cohort sampled during active COVID-19. The sample was peripheral blood.

The CDR3 DNA reads TGCGCCAGCAGCCAGGATCCGGGACAGGGGGCGAATGGCTACACCTTC. As protein: CASSQDPGQGANGYTF. This chain joins TRBV4-3 and TRBJ1-2; 12 bases fit TRBD1. Germline trimming cut 3 bases from V and 6 bases from J; bases unmatched to any gene: 8. The CDR3 totals 16 residues. Germline V gene sequence: CDR1 LGHNA, CDR2 YSLEER.